This TCR beta chain was sequenced for a study of blood T cell repertoires in COVID-19. Only in-frame clones appear in the TCRdb table, and some are missing; sequencing was by immunoSEQ multiplex PCR. The sample records roughly 350,000 clones, 88% being singletons. Trimming took 0 bases from V and 2 from J, leaving 11 bases between them. Germline values: CDR1 SGHRS, CDR2 YFSETQ. This CDR3 has 15 amino acids. The genes are TRBV5-1 and TRBJ1-2, with D perhaps matching TRBD1 (5 bases). The source is a woman in her 70s with COVID-19, enrolled during active disease. The material sequenced was peripheral blood. DNA for the CDR3: TGCGCCAGCAGCTTGGCCCCGACAGCAAACTATGGCTACACCTTC. It specifies CASSLAPTANYGYTF. Full variable domain (outside the CDR3, taken from reference TRBV5-1 and TRBJ1-2): KAGVTQTPRYLIKTRGQQVTLSCSPISGHRSVSWYQQTPGQGLQFLFEYFSETQRNKGNFPGRFSGRQFSNSRSEMNVSTLELGDSALYLCASSLAPTANYGYTFGSGTRLTVV.